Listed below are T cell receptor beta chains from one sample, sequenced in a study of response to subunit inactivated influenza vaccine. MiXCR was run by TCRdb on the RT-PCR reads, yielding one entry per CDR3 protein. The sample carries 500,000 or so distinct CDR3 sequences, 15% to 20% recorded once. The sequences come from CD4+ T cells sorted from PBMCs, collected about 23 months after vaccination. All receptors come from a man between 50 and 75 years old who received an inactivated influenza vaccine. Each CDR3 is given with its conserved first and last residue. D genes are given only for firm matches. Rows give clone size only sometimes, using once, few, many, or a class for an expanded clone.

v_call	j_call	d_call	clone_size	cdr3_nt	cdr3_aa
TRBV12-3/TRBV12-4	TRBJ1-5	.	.	TGTGCCAGCAGCGTCCTGAGGTTGGGTCAGCCCCAGCATTTT	CASSVLRLGQPQHF
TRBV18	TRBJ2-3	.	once	TGTGCCAGCTCACGGGGCGGCTTCCCACCGGATACGCAGTATTTT	CASSRGGFPPDTQYF
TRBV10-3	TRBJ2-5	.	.	TGTGCCATCAGTGAGATGCCACAAGAGACCCAGTACTTC	CAISEMPQETQYF
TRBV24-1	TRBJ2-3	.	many	TGTGCCACCAGTTTGTCCGGGAGCGCTTATACGCAGTATTTT	CATSLSGSAYTQYF
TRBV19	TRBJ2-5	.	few	TGTGCCAGTAGGGACATTAAAGTTCAAGAGACCCAGTACTTC	CASRDIKVQETQYF
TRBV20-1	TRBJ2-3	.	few	TGCAGTGCTAGAAGCCCCCCGGGGAAGGGGATTGCAGATACGCAGTATTTT	CSARSPPGKGIADTQYF
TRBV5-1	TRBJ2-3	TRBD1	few	TGCGCCAGCAGCTCGGAGACAGGGGGCACAGATACGCAGTATTTT	CASSSETGGTDTQYF
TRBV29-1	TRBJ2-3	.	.	TGCAGCGGAGGACCCGACGATACGCAGTATTTT	CSGGPDDTQYF
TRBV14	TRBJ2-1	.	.	TGTGCCAGCAGGGGTAGGGACAATGAGCAGTTCTTC	CASRGRDNEQFF
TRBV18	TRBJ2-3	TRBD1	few	TGTGCCAGCTCACCACCGATGAGGGGGCAAGATACGCAGTATTTT	CASSPPMRGQDTQYF
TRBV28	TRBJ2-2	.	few	TGTGCCAGCAGTGCTAACCTCTTTGGGGAGCTGTTTTTT	CASSANLFGELFF
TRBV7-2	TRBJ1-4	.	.	TGTGCCAGCAGCTTAGTATGGGATACTAATGAAAAACTGTTTTTT	CASSLVWDTNEKLFF
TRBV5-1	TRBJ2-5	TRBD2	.	TGCGCCAGCAGCTGGTCCGGGACTAGCAAAGAGACCCAGTACTTC	CASSWSGTSKETQYF
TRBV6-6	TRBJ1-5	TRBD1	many	TGTGCCAGCACAAACAGGGGGGATCAGCCCCAGCATTTT	CASTNRGDQPQHF
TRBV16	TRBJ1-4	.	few	TGTGCCAGCAGCCAATCGGCCCAGGGGCTGTTTTTT	CASSQSAQGLFF
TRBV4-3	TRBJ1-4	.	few	TGCGCCAGCAGCCAGCGTGTAGGAACTAATGAAAAACTGTTTTTT	CASSQRVGTNEKLFF
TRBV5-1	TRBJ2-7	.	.	TGCGCCAGCAGCTTGTTCTCCCAGGGGACCTACGAGCAGTACTTC	CASSLFSQGTYEQYF
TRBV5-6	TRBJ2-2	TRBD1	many	TGTGCCAGCAGCTTACTATATCCCCCACAGGGGGCTATCTCGCCCGGGGAGCTGTTTTTT	CASSLLYPPQGAISPGELFF
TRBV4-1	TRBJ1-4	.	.	TGCGCCAGCAGGCAATGGCGGGGGGGGAGTAATGAAAAACTGTTTTTT	CASRQWRGGSNEKLFF
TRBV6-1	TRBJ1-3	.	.	TGTGCCAGCAGTGCCCCGGGACCTGGAAACACCATATATTTT	CASSAPGPGNTIYF
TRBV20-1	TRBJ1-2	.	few	TGCAGTGCTAGAGGAGGTACAGTCTATGGCTACACCTTC	CSARGGTVYGYTF
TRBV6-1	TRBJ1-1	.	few	TGTGCCAGCAGTGTTCAGGGCGGGGACACTGAAGCTTTCTTT	CASSVQGGDTEAFF
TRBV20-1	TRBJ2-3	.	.	TGCAGTGCTAGAGGGGCTATGCTTGTTAGCGCCCTCTCGGAGGATACGCAGTATTTT	CSARGAMLVSALSEDTQYF
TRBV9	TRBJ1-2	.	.	TGTGCCAGCAGCGTGCGGAAGCACCTGGACTATGGCTACACCTTC	CASSVRKHLDYGYTF
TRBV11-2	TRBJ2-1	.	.	TGTGCCAGCAGCCCCAACCGGTGGCAGTTCTTC	CASSPNRWQFF
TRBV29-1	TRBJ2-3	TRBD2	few	TGCAGCGTTGAAGATACTAGCGGGAGGAAGGATACGCAGTATTTT	CSVEDTSGRKDTQYF
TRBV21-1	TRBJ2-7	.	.	TGTGCCAGCAGCAGGGAGACAAGGGGCGACGAGCAGTACTTC	CASSRETRGDEQYF
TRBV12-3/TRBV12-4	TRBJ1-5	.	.	TGTGCCAGCAGTTTCGCCCGGTCCAATCAGCCCCAGCATTTT	CASSFARSNQPQHF
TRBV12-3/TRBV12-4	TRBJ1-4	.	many	TGTGCCAGCAGTTTCTTCGGCAGTGGTGAAAAACTGTTTTTT	CASSFFGSGEKLFF
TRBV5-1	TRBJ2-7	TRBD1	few	TGCGCCAGCAGCAAGGACAGGGCGGACTACGAGCAGTACTTC	CASSKDRADYEQYF
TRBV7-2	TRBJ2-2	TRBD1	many	TGTGCCAGCAGCTTACGGACAGGACCTTACACCGGGGAGCTGTTTTTT	CASSLRTGPYTGELFF
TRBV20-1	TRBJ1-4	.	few	TGCAGTGTCGGCGAGGGGAATCGGGAAAAACTGTTTTTT	CSVGEGNREKLFF
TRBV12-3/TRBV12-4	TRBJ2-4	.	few	TGTGCCAGCAGTTTGACGGTAGCCAAAAACATTCAGTACTTC	CASSLTVAKNIQYF
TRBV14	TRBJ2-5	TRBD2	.	TGTGCCAGCAGCCTCCAGCGGGGGGCCGGGGAGACCCAGTACTTC	CASSLQRGAGETQYF
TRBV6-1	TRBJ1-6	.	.	TGTGCCAGCAGTGAATGGCAAGGGGGGAATTCACCCCTCCACTTT	CASSEWQGGNSPLHF
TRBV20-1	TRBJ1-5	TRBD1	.	TGCAGTGCCACGGCGGGGACAGGGAATAGCAATCAGCCCCAGCATTTT	CSATAGTGNSNQPQHF
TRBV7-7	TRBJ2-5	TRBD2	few	TGTGCTAGCAGCCCCGGCAGCGGGGGGGCCGGTTTCGAGACCCAGTACTTC	CASSPGSGGAGFETQYF
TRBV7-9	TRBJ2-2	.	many	TGTGCCAGCAGCTTTCGATCAGGCAGTGCGAACACCGGGGAGCTGTTTTTT	CASSFRSGSANTGELFF
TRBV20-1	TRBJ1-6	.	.	TGCAGTGCTAGTACAGGGAGTAATTCACCCCTCCACTTT	CSASTGSNSPLHF
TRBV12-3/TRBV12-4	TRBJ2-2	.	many	TGTGCCAGCAGTTTTGGGGCCGGCGGGGAGCTGTTTTTT	CASSFGAGGELFF
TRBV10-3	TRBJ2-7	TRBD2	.	TGTGCCATCAGCAACCAGCGGGAGTCGTACGAGCAGTACTTC	CAISNQRESYEQYF
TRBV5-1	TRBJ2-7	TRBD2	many	TGTGCCAGCAGTCGTGGGACTAGCGGCTACGAGCAGTACTTC	CASSRGTSGYEQYF
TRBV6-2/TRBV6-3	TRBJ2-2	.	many	TGTGCCAGCAATACGGCAGGCGTCACCGGGGAGCTGTTTTTT	CASNTAGVTGELFF